This T cell receptor (beta chain) is from a study of PD-L1 blockade in urothelial cancer. In the study overall: Blood was analyzed 3 weeks (second dose) and 6 weeks after treatment start. The median number of T cells present in blood samples was fewer than 150,000. Overall study findings and caveats: For durable-benefit patients, tumor-associated blood clones expanded more at 3 weeks.

Method: immunoSEQ multiplex PCR; TCRdb's copy keeps in-frame clones and lacks some. The table shows under 50,000 clones, with approximately 86% occurring only once. Germline loops: CDR1 SEHNR, CDR2 FQNEAQ (reference sequence). The V and J ends lost 5 bases and 3 bases, in that order; junction bases with no gene match: 2. The CDR3 sequence is 14 residues long. As for time point: peripheral blood 6 weeks after treatment start. Each patient's cancer was a locally advanced or metastatic urothelial carcinoma. A word on this clone: Its target is unknown.

The sequencing here drew on PBMCs, taken around atezolizumab (anti-PD-L1) treatment. V gene TRBV7-9 combines with J gene TRBJ1-4; 8 bases match TRBD1. This sequence originates from a man aged 55 to 70 with urothelial cancer. DNA for the CDR3: TGTGCCAGCAGCCGGACAGGGTCTAATGAAAAACTGTTTTTT. Protein product: CASSRTGSNEKLFF.